This TCR beta chain appears in the sequencing data of a study of CDR3 diversity in severe acne. Germline assignment: CDR1 ENHRY and CDR2 SYGVKD. The V end was cut by 7 bases, the J end by 0 bases, with 10 bases between. The CDR3 contains 13 residues. By sample share, this clonotype is medium-sized. From the PCR reads, TCRdb called clonotypes with MiXCR, one entry per CDR3 protein. The data contain more than 70,000 distinct CDR3 sequences, about 53% of them singletons. Sequencing was done on a sample of blood. This TCR came from a male donor with severe acne vulgaris. The V and J genes are TRBV10-3 and TRBJ2-7, with a tentative D call TRBD2 (6 bases). Here the CDR3 reads CAITPGSSYEQYF. The CDR3 region has the DNA TGTGCCATCACCCCCGGGAGCTCCTACGAGCAGTACTTC.